This T cell receptor beta chain was recorded in a study of CD8+CD57+ T cells in acquired aplastic anemia. Study-level background: Across the sorted CD4+ and CD8+ cells, DNA amounts averaged roughly 3.5 ug. Mean read depth for CD4+ cells from healthy donors was around 11 million. Study-wide results and caveats: Patients and controls had in common approximately 30 CD8+ CDR3 sequences. CD8+ Simpson's diversity showed no significant patient-control difference.

The germline V gene has CDR1 SGHVS and CDR2 FQNEAQ. V was clipped by 1 base and J by 1 base, with 14 bases between them. The CDR3 covers 17 residues. TCR beta VDJ combinations and CDR3 sequences were profiled from genomic DNA. TCRdb fed the reads into MiXCR, producing one record per CDR3 protein. In the table there are 150,000 to 200,000 distinct CDR3 sequences, 60% to 70% of which are singletons. This clonotype was seen a few times. Its antigen remains unknown. The source is a human donor in good health. Sequencing was performed on sorted CD4+, CD8+, or CD8+CD57+ T cells (not recorded which) from PBMCs. The rearrangement joins TRBV7-8 to TRBJ1-5; a possible D gene is TRBD1 (5 bases). In nucleotides, the CDR3 is TGTGCCAGCAGCTTAGTCGAAGGACACTGGAGCAATCAGCCCCAGCATTTT. Amino acid sequence: CASSLVEGHWSNQPQHF.